This T cell receptor beta chain appears in the sequencing data of a study of T cells expressing NK-cell markers. The study's findings and limits: In about six donors, dominant NKG2C+ clonotypes were roughly 1.0-7.5% of CD8+ T cells.

From the 5' RACE reads, TCRdb lists one entry per CDR3 protein and no DNA. This table holds around 280,000 distinct CDR3 sequences. The CDR3 sequence is 13 residues long. The germline V gene encodes CDR1 SQVTM and CDR2 ANQGSEA. Of note for this clonotype: Its specificity is not known.

This chain uses TRBV29-1 with TRBJ1-1. This receptor was taken from a man in his late teens or twenties in good health. The specimen sequenced was blood T cells: a sorted CD56 or NKG2C T cell subset, CD4+ or CD8+ T cells, or bulk PBMC T cells (not recorded which). The CDR3 loop is CSVVRVANTEAFF.